This T cell receptor (beta chain) came from a study of shared clonotypes between healthy human individuals. CD8 cells regarded as naive lacked CD45RO, were positively chosen for CCR7, and omitted terminally differentiated effector memory CD45RA+ cells. Donors, healthy HIV-negative adults, lacked recent acute infections or vaccinations. This clone turned up a few times. Its antigen is still unknown. The identical CDR3 is also encoded by other nucleotide sequences in the sample. Germline-derived CDR1 and CDR2 are MNHEY and SVGAGI. The CDR3 loop spans 11 amino acids. Trimming left V 4 bases short and J 4 bases short, with 4 bases between. The study, taken as a whole, reports: Some clonotypes were shared by all four sorted-subset donors, while others were not shared. The non-shared ones had lower generation probabilities than the shared ones. Sequencing depth was a factor that was expected to affect clonotype sharing among donors.

The assay was immunoSEQ multiplex PCR, and TCRdb's table has in-frame clones only and misses some. Here the sample spans some 2 million clones, 85% to 95% being singletons. The source of this sequence is a man between 18 and 29 years old in good health. What was sequenced was naive CD8+ T cells sorted from blood. J is TRBJ1-1 and V is TRBV6-5, with D unclear. This CDR3 is CASSWGTEAFF. The CDR3 DNA reads TGTGCCAGCAGTTGGGGCACTGAAGCTTTCTTT.